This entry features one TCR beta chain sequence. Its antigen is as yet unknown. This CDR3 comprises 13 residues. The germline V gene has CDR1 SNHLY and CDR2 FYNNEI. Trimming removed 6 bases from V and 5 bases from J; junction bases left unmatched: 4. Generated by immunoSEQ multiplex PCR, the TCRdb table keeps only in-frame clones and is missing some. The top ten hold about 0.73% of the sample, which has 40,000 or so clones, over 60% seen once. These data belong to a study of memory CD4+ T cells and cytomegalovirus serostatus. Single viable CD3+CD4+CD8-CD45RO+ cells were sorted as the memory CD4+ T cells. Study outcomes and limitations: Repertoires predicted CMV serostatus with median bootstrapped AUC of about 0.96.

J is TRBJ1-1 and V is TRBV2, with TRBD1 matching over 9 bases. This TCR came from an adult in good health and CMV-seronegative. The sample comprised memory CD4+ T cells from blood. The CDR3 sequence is CASRDRGRTEAFF. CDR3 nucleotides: TGTGCCAGCAGGGACAGGGGAAGGACTGAAGCTTTCTTT.